This TCR beta chain was profiled in a study of blood T cell repertoires in COVID-19. The wider study: T cells, B-cell-depleted T cells, or PBMCs supplied cDNA or gDNA.

This table comes from immunoSEQ multiplex PCR, and its TCRdb copy is limited to in-frame clones, with some not included. The sample shows 250,000 to 300,000 clones, around 90% of them seen only once. The CDR3 is made up of 13 amino acids. V shed 7 bases and J shed 2 bases, with 9 bases lying between them. The source is a woman aged 45 to 65 who had recovered from COVID-19. The chain joins TRBV12-3 or TRBV12-4 to TRBJ1-5; no clear D. Sequenced sample: peripheral blood. The DNA for the CDR3 is TGTGCCAGCACCCTCGGGGGCAATCAGCCCCAGCATTTT. It encodes CASTLGGNQPQHF.